These 10 T cell receptor beta chains originate from one sample sequenced in a study of cytomegalovirus exposure and HLA in healthy donors. Amplification used 60 Vbeta primers and 13 Jbeta primers. Profiling relied on immunoSEQ multiplex PCR, and the TCRdb table lists in-frame clones only, not all of them. This table has some 270,000 clones, 85% to 95% appearing once. The sequenced material came from PBMCs. These receptors were obtained from a girl aged 2 to 10 in good health and CMV-seronegative.

This clone appeared a few times. CDR3 sequence reads: CASSYIMNTEAFF. CDR3 nucleotide sequence: TGTGCCAGCAGTTACATAATGAACACTGAAGCTTTCTTT. The chain joins TRBV6-6 to TRBJ1-1; D call uncertain. Deletions cut 2 bases from V and 0 bases from J, with 4 bases between. The germline gives CDR1 MNHNY, CDR2 SVGAGI (reference sequence). The CDR3 extends over 13 amino acids.

This sequence joins TRBV5-1 and TRBJ1-3; D is unresolved. The CDR3 loop spans 14 amino acids. V was pared by 6 bases and J by 3 bases, with 13 bases between. Germline CDR1 and CDR2: SGHRS and YFSETQ. DNA for the CDR3: TGCGCCAGCACCCGAACGGGATTTGGAAACACCATATATTTT. As protein: CASTRTGFGNTIYF.

The rearrangement joins TRBV6-1 to TRBJ1-1; 10 bases are shared with TRBD1. Germline CDR1 reads MNHNS; CDR2 reads SASEGT. The CDR3 sequence is 15 residues long. V lost 7 bases and J lost 5; bases outside the gene matches: 10. The CDR3 sequence: CASIREGTGVTEAFF. CDR3 nucleotides: TGTGCCAGCATCCGAGAGGGGACAGGGGTGACTGAAGCTTTCTTT.

The chain couples TRBV27 to TRBJ2-2; 10 bases agree with TRBD2. Trimming removed 3 bases from V and 5 bases from J; junction bases left unmatched: 6. CDR1 and CDR2 (germline): MNHEY, SMNVEV (reference sequence). The CDR3 is made up of 16 amino acids. The CDR3, as DNA: TGTGCCAGCAGTTTGCTAGCGGGAGTGAATACCGGGGAGCTGTTTTTT. It encodes CASSLLAGVNTGELFF.

This clone was counted a single time. The rearrangement joins TRBV10-3 to TRBJ2-5; a weak D match, TRBD2 (5 bases). Germline values: CDR1 ENHRY, CDR2 SYGVKD. V lost 6 bases and J 3 bases, leaving 11 bases between the germline ends. The CDR3 totals 13 residues. The CDR3 DNA follows: TGTGCCATCAGAAACTCGAGGGAAGAGACCCAGTACTTC. This gives the protein CAIRNSREETQYF.

This chain links TRBV13 with TRBJ1-4, with TRBD1 as a possible D gene (6 bases). The germline gives CDR1 PRHDT, CDR2 FYEKMQ (reference sequence). Trimming removed 6 bases at V and 7 bases at J, with 21 bases between. This CDR3 is built from 16 residues. CDR3 DNA: TGTGCCAGCAGTCCGGGACACCCGCTTGGGGGTGAAAAACTGTTTTTT. Encoded protein: CASSPGHPLGGEKLFF.

The chain couples TRBV10-3 to TRBJ2-1; the D gene is possibly TRBD1 (6 bases). Germline-derived CDR1 and CDR2 are ENHRY and SYGVKD. V was cut by 4 bases and J by 5 bases, with 9 bases left in between. This CDR3 comprises 13 residues. CDR3 nucleotides: TGTGCCATCAGTGTTACAGGGCACAATGAGCAGTTCTTC. It specifies CAISVTGHNEQFF.

This rearrangement joins TRBV10-3 to TRBJ1-6; 10 positions agree with TRBD1. Trimming removed 5 bases from V and 7 bases from J; junction bases left unmatched: 2. The CDR3 has 14 amino acids. In germline, CDR1 is ENHRY, CDR2 SYGVKD. The CDR3 DNA reads as TGTGCCATCAGTCCGGGACAGGGGAATTCACCCCTCCACTTT. Its translation is CAISPGQGNSPLHF.

This clone was detected once. CDR3 in amino acids: CASSLEGAVLNQPQHF. CDR3 DNA: TGTGCCAGCAGCTTAGAGGGAGCGGTCCTTAATCAGCCCCAGCATTTT. The genes are TRBV7-8 and TRBJ1-5; D is unclear. The CDR3 covers 16 residues. The V gene's germline CDR1 is SGHVS and CDR2 FQNEAQ. V dropped 1 base and J dropped 4 bases, with 14 bases sitting between them.

This chain uses TRBV6-5 with TRBJ1-1, with D unclear. Trimming pared 6 bases from V and 1 base from J, leaving 6 bases between. The CDR3 is 12 residues long. Per the germline V gene, CDR1 is MNHEY and CDR2 is SVGAGI. CDR3 sequence (DNA): TGTGCCAGCAGCCCAGGGAACACTGAAGCTTTCTTT. Translation gives CASSPGNTEAFF.